This TCR beta chain was identified during a study of follicular helper T cells after annual influenza vaccination. Study-level results: For non-cTfh compartments, undersampling could not be ruled out.

The data were produced by immunoSEQ multiplex PCR, yet TCRdb's version contains in-frame clones alone and is incomplete. The sample lists 10,000 to 15,000 clones; just under 80% were seen once. Time point: 2014-2015 season, pre-vaccination. Subjects lived in the community and lacked influenza vaccine within the prior 6 months. Per time point, roughly 40-110 mL of blood was sampled. J lost 3 bases, V lost 6 bases, and 10 bases had no gene match. CDR1 is ENHRY and CDR2 is SYGVKD in the germline V gene. CDR3 length: 18 residues. Concerning this clone itself: Its specificity is unknown.

The sequences come from CXCR5- memory CD4+ T cells sorted from blood, collected on the day of influenza vaccination. The rearrangement joins TRBV10-3 to TRBJ2-3, with 15 bases fitting TRBD2. The TCR sequence derives from an adult who received the influenza vaccine. CDR3 in DNA: TGTGCCATCAGGCGGACTAGCGGGGGGGCCGGGCTGACAGATACGCAGTATTTT. This codes for CAIRRTSGGAGLTDTQYF.